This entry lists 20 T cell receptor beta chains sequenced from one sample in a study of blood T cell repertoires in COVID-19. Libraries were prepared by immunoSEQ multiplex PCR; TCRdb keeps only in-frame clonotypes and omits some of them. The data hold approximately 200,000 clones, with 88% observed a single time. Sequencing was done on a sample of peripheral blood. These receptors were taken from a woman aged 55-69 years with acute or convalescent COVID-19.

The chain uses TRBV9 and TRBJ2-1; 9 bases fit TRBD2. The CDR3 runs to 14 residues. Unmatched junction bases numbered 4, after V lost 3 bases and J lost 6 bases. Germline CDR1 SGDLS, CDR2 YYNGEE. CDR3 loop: CASSASRGGNEQFF. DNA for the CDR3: TGTGCCAGCAGCGCCTCGCGGGGGGGCAATGAGCAGTTCTTC.

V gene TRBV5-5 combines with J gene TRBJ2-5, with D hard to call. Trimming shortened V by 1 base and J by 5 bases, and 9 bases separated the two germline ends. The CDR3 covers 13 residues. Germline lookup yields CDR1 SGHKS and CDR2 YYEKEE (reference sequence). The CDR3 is CASSLPQRETQYF. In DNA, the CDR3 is TGTGCCAGCAGCTTGCCTCAGAGGGAGACCCAGTACTTC.

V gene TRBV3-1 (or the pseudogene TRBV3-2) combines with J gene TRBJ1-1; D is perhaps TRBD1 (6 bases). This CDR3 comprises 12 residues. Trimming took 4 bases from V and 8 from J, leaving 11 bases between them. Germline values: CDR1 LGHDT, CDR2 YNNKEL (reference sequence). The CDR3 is CASSRQVNEAFF. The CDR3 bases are TGTGCCAGCAGCCGACAGGTTAACGAAGCTTTCTTT.

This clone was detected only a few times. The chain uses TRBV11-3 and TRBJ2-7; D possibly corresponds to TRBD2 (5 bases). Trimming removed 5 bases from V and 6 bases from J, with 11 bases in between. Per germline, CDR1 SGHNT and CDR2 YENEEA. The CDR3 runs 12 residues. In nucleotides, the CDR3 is TGTGCCAGCAGCACCCGGACTGGCGAGCAGTACTTC. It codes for CASSTRTGEQYF.

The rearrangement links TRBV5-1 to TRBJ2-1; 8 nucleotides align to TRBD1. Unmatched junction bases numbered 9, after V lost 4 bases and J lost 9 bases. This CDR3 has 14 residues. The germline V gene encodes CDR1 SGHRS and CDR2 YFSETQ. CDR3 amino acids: CASSNTGGSSEQFF. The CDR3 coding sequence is TGCGCCAGCAGCAATACAGGGGGTTCGAGTGAGCAGTTCTTC. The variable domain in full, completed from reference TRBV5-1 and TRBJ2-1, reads KAGVTQTPRYLIKTRGQQVTLSCSPISGHRSVSWYQQTPGQGLQFLFEYFSETQRNKGNFPGRFSGRQFSNSRSEMNVSTLELGDSALYLCASSNTGGSSEQFFGPGTRLTVL.

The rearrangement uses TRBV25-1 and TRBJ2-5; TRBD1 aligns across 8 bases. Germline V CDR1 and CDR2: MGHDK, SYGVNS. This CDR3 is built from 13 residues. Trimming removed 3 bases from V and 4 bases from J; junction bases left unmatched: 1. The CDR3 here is CASSDQGAETQYF. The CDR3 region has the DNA TGTGCCAGCAGTGACCAGGGGGCAGAGACCCAGTACTTC.

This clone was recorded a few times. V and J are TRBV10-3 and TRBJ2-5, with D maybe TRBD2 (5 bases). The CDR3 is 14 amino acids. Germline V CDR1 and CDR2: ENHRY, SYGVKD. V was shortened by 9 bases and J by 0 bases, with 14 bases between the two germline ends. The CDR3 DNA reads TGTGCCATAAAGATCTCCGGGAACCAAGAGACCCAGTACTTC. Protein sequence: CAIKISGNQETQYF.

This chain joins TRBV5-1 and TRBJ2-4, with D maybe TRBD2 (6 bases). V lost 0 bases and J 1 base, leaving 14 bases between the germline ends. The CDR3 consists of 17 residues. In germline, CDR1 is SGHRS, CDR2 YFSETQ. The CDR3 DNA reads TGCGCCAGCAGCTTGGATATCCAGCGGGTGGCCAAAAACATTCAGTACTTC. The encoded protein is CASSLDIQRVAKNIQYF.

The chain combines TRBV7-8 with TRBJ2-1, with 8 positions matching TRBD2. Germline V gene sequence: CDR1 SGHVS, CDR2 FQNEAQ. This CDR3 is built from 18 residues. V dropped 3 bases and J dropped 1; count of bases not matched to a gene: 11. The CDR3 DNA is TGTGCCAGCAGCTTTGCGACTAGCGACCGCCTTTCCTACAATGAGCAGTTCTTC. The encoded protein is CASSFATSDRLSYNEQFF. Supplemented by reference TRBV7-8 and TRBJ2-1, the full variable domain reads GAGVSQSPRYKVAKRGQDVALRCDPISGHVSLFWYQQALGQGPEFLTYFQNEAQLDKSGLPSDRFFAERPEGSVSTLKIQRTQQEDSAVYLCASSFATSDRLSYNEQFFGPGTRLTVL.

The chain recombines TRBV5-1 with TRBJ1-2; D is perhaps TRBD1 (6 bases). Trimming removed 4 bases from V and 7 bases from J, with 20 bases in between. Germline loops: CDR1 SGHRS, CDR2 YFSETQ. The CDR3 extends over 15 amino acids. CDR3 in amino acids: CASSAQATGMGGYTF. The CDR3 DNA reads TGCGCCAGCAGCGCCCAGGCCACAGGGATGGGTGGCTACACCTTC.

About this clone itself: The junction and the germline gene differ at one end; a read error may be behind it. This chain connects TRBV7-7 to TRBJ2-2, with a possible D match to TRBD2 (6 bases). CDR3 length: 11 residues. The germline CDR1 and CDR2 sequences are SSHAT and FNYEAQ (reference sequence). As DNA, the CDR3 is TGTGCTAGCAGCGCGGGGAGCGAGCTGTTTTTT. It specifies CASSAGSELFF.

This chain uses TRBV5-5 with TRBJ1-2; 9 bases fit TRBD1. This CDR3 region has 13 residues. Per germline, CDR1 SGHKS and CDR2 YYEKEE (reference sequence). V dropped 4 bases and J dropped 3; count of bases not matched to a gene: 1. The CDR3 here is CASSRQGDYGYTF. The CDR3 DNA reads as TGTGCCAGCAGCCGACAGGGGGACTATGGCTACACCTTC.

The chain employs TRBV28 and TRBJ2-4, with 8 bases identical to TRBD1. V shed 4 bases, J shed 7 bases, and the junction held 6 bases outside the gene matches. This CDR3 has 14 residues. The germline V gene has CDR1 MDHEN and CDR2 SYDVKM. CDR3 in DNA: TGTGCCAGCAGTTCTCAGGGGGCTGGGAACATTCAGTACTTC. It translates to CASSSQGAGNIQYF.

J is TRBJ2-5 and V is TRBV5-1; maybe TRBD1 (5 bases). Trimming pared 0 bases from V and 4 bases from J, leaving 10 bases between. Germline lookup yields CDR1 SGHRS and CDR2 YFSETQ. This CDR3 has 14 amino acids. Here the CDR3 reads CASSLGQGRETQYF. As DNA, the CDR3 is TGCGCCAGCAGCTTGGGGCAGGGTAGAGAGACCCAGTACTTC.

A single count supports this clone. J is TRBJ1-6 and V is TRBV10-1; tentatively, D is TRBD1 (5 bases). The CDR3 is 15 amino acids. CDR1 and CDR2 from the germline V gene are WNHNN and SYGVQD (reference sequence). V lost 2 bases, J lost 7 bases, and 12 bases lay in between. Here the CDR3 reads CASSEGQGWNSPLHF. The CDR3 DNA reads TGCGCCAGCAGTGAGGGTCAGGGATGGAATTCACCCCTCCACTTT.

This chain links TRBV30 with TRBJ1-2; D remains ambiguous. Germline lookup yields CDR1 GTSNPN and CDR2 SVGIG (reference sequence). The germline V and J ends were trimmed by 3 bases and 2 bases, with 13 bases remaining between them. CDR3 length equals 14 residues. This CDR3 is CAWRVLDLNYGYTF. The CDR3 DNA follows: TGTGCCTGGAGGGTGTTAGACTTGAACTATGGCTACACCTTC.

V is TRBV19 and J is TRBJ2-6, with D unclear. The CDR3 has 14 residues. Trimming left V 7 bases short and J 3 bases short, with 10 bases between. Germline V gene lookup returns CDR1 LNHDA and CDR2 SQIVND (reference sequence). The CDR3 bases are TGTGCCAGTACCCCAATCGGTGGGGCCAACGTCCTGACTTTC. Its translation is CASTPIGGANVLTF.

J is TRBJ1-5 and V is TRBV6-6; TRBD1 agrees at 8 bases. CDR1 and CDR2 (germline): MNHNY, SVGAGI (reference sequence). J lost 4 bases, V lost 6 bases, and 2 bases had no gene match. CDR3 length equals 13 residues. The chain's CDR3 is CASSRTGNQPQHF. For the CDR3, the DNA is TGTGCCAGCAGCCGGACAGGGAATCAGCCCCAGCATTTT.

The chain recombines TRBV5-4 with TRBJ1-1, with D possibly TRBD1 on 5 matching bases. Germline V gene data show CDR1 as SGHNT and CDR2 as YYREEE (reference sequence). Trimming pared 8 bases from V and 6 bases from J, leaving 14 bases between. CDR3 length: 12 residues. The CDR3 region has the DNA TGTGCCAGTACGACAGCCGCCTCTGAAGCTTTCTTT. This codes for CASTTAASEAFF.

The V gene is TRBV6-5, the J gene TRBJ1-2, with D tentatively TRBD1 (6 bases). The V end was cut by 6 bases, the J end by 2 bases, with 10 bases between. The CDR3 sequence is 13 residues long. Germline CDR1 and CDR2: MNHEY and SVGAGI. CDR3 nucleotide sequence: TGTGCCAGCAGCCCACAGGGAAACTATGGCTACACCTTC. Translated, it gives CASSPQGNYGYTF.